The source of this T cell receptor (beta chain) is a study of blood T cell repertoires in COVID-19. At the level of the study: Acute and convalescent COVID-19 specimens originated in the United States, Italy and Spain. From T cells, B-cell-depleted T cells, or PBMCs came the material, which was cDNA or gDNA.

Clones were sequenced by immunoSEQ multiplex PCR, and TCRdb holds only the in-frame ones, with some missing. The sample consists of some 10,000 clones, 75% to 90% of them appearing once. Per germline, CDR1 MNHNS and CDR2 SASEGT. After removal of 7 bases from V and 2 bases from J, the junction contained 9 bases not matched to a gene. CDR3 length equals 16 residues. Sequencing used peripheral blood. The chain recombines TRBV6-1 with TRBJ2-2; TRBD1 matches at 8 bases. This receptor was obtained from a human donor in a cohort sampled during active COVID-19. The CDR3 loop reads CASIDRDRGNTGELFF. DNA of the CDR3: TGTGCCAGCATTGACAGAGACAGGGGCAACACCGGGGAGCTGTTTTTT.